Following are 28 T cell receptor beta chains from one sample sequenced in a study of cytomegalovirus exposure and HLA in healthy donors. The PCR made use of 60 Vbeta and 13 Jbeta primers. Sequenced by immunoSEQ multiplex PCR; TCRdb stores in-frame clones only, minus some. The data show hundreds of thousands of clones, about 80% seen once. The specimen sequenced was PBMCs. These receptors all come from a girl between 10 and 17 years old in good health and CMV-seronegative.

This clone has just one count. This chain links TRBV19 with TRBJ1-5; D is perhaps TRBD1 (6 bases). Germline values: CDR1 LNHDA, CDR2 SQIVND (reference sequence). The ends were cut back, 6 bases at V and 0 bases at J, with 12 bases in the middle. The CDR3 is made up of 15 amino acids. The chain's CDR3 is CASSHRTDSNQPQHF. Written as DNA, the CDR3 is TGTGCCAGTAGCCACAGGACAGATAGCAATCAGCCCCAGCATTTT.

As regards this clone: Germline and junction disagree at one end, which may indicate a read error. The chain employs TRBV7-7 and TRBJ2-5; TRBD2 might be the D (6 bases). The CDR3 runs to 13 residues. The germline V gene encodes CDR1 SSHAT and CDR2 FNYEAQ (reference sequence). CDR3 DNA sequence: TGTGCTAGCAGACCGGTTGGAGGGGAGACCCAGTACTTC. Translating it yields CASRPVGGETQYF. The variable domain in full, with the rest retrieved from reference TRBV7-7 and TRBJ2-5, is GAGVSQSPRYKVTKRGQDVTLRCDPISSHATLYWYQQALGQGPEFLTYFNYEAQPDKSGLPSDRFSAERPEGSISTLTIQRTEQRDSAMYRCASRPVGGETQYFGPGTRLLVL.

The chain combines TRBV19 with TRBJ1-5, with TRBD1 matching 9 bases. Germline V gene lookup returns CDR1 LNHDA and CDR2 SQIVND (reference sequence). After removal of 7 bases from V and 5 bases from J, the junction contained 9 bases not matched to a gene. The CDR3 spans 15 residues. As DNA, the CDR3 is TGTGCCAGTATCCCGGACAGGGGCGTTCATCAGCCCCAGCATTTT. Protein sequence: CASIPDRGVHQPQHF. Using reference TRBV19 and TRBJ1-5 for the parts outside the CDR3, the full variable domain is DGGITQSPKYLFRKEGQNVTLSCEQNLNHDAMYWYRQDPGQGLRLIYYSQIVNDFQKGDIAEGYSVSREKKESFPLTVTSAQKNPTAFYLCASIPDRGVHQPQHFGDGTRLSIL.

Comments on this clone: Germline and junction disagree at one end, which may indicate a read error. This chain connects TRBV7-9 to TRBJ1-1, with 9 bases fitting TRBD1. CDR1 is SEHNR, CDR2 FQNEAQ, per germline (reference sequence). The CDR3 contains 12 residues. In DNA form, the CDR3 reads TGTTCCAGCAGCCGGACAGGGGCCGGTGCTTTCTTT. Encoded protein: CSSSRTGAGAFF.

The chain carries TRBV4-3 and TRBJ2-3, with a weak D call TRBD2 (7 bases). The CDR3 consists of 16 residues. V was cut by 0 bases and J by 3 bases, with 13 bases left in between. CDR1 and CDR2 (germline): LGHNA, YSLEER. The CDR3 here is CASSQEWGGRTDTQYF. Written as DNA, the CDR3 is TGCGCCAGCAGCCAAGAGTGGGGGGGGCGGACAGATACGCAGTATTTT.

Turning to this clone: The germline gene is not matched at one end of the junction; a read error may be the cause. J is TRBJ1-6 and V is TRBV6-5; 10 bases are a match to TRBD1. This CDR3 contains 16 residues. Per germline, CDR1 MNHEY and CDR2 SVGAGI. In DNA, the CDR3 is TGTGCCAGCAGTTTCAGACAGGGGGCGCAGAATTCACCCCTCCGCTTT. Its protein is CASSFRQGAQNSPLRF.

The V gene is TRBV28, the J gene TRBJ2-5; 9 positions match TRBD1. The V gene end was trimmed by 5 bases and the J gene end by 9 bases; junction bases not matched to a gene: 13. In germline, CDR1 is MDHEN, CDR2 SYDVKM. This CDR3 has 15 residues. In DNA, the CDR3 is TGTGCCAGCAGTCCGACGGGACAGGGTATTGGGGCCCAGTACTTC. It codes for CASSPTGQGIGAQYF.

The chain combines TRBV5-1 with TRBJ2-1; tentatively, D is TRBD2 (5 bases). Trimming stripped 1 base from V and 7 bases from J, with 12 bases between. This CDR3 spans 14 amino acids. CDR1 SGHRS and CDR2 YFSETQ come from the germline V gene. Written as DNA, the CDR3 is TGCGCCAGCAGCTTGAGGGAGAACGGGAATGAGCAGTTCTTC. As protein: CASSLRENGNEQFF.

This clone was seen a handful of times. The CDR3 region has the DNA TGTGCCAGTACTCACGGAGGGCCTAATGAAAAACTGTTTTTT. Translation: CASTHGGPNEKLFF. The chain recombines TRBV19 with TRBJ1-4; D uncertain. V lost 7 bases, J lost 3 bases, and 12 bases lay in between. The CDR3 runs 14 residues. Germline V gives CDR1 LNHDA, CDR2 SQIVND (reference sequence).

The CDR3 region is CASSSGGGSPSQPQHF. The CDR3 DNA reads TGTGCCAGCAGTTCTGGGGGGGGAAGTCCCAGTCAGCCCCAGCATTTT. The chain uses TRBV28 and TRBJ1-5, with a possible D match to TRBD1 (5 bases). V was pared by 4 bases and J by 6 bases, with 19 bases between. CDR3 length: 16 residues. Germline CDR1 and CDR2: MDHEN and SYDVKM.

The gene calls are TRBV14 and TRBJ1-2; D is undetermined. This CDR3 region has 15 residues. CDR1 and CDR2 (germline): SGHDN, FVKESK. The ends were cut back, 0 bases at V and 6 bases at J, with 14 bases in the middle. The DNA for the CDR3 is TGTGCCAGCAGCCAAGAAACGGGGAGGATCGATGGCTACACCTTC. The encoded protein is CASSQETGRIDGYTF.

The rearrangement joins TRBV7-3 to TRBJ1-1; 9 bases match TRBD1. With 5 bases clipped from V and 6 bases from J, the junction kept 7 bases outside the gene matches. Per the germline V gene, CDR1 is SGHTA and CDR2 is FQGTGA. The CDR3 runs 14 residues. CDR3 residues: CASSTGQGSAEAFF. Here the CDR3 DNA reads TGTGCCAGCAGCACAGGACAGGGGAGCGCTGAAGCTTTCTTT.

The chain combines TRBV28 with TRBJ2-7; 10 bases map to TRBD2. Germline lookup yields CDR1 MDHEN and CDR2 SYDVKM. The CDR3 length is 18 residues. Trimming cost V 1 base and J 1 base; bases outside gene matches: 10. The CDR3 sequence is CASSLLMPSGSKSYEQYF. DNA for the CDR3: TGTGCCAGCAGTTTATTAATGCCTAGCGGGAGTAAGTCCTACGAGCAGTACTTC.

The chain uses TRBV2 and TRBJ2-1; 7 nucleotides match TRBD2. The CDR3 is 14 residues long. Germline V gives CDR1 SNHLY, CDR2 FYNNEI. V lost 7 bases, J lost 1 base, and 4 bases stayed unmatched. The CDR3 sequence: CASTPAGSYNEQFF. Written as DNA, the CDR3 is TGTGCCAGCACCCCAGCGGGGTCCTACAATGAGCAGTTCTTC.

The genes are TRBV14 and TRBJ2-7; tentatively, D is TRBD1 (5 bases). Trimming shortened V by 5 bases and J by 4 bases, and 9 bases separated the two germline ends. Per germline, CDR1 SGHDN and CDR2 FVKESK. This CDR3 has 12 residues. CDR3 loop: CASSTTVYEQYF. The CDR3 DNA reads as TGTGCCAGCAGCACGACAGTTTACGAGCAGTACTTC. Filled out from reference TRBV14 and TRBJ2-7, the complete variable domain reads EAGVTQFPSHSVIEKGQTVTLRCDPISGHDNLYWYRRVMGKEIKFLLHFVKESKQDESGMPNNRFLAERTGGTYSTLKVQPAELEDSGVYFCASSTTVYEQYFGPGTRLTVT.

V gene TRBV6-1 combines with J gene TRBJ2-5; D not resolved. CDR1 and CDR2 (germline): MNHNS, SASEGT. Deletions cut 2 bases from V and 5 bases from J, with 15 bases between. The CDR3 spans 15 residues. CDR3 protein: CASSEISLREETQYF. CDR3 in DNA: TGTGCCAGCAGTGAAATCTCTCTCCGCGAGGAGACCCAGTACTTC.

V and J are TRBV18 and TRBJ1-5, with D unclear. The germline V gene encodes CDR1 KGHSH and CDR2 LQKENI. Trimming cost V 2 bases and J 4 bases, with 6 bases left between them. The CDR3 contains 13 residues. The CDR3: CASSPMRNQPQHF. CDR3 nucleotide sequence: TGTGCCAGCTCACCAATGAGGAATCAGCCCCAGCATTTT.

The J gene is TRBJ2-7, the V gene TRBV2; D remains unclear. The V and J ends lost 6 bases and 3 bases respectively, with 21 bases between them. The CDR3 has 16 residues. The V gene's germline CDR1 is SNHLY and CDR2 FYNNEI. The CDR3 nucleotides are TGTGCCAGCAGCCCTAACGCATACGATTTCGTCTACGAGCAGTACTTC. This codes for CASSPNAYDFVYEQYF.

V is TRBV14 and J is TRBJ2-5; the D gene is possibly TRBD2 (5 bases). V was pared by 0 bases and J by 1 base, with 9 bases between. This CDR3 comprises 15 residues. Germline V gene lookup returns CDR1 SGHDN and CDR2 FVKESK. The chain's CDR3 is CASSQDYGIQETQYF. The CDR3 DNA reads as TGTGCCAGCAGCCAAGACTACGGGATCCAAGAGACCCAGTACTTC. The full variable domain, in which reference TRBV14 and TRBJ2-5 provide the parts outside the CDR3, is EAGVTQFPSHSVIEKGQTVTLRCDPISGHDNLYWYRRVMGKEIKFLLHFVKESKQDESGMPNNRFLAERTGGTYSTLKVQPAELEDSGVYFCASSQDYGIQETQYFGPGTRLLVL.

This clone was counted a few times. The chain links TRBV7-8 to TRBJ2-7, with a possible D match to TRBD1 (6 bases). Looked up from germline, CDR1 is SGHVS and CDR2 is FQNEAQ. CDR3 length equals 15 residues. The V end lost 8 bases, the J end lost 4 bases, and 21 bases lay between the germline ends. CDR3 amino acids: CASAMGAGPSYEQYF. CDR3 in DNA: TGTGCCAGCGCGATGGGGGCAGGACCATCGTACGAGCAGTACTTC. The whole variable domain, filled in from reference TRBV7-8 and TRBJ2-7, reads GAGVSQSPRYKVAKRGQDVALRCDPISGHVSLFWYQQALGQGPEFLTYFQNEAQLDKSGLPSDRFFAERPEGSVSTLKIQRTQQEDSAVYLCASAMGAGPSYEQYFGPGTRLTVT.

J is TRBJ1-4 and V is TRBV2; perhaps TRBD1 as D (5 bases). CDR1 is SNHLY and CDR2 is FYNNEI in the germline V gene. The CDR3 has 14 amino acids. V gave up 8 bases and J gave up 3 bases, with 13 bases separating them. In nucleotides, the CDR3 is TGTGCCAGCCGGGCAGGGCTCCCTAATGAAAAACTGTTTTTT. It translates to CASRAGLPNEKLFF.

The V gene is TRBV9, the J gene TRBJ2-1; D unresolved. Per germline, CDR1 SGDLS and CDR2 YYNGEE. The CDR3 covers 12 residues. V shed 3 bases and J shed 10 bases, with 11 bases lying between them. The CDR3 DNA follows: TGTGCCAGCAGCGACACCCAGCGCGAGCAGTTCTTC. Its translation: CASSDTQREQFF.

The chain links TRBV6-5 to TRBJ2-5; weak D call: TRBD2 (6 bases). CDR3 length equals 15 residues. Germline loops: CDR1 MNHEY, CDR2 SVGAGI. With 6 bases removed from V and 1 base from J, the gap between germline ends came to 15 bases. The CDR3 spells CASSPTGDLQETQYF. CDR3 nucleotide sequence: TGTGCCAGCAGCCCTACGGGGGACCTCCAAGAGACCCAGTACTTC.

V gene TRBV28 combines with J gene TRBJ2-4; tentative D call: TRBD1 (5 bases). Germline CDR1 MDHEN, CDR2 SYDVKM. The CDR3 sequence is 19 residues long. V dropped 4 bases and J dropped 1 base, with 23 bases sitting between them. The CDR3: CASSSNPGSIKRAKNIQYF. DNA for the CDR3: TGTGCCAGCAGTTCCAACCCAGGGTCCATAAAGAGGGCCAAAAACATTCAGTACTTC. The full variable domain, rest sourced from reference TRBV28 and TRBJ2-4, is DVKVTQSSRYLVKRTGEKVFLECVQDMDHENMFWYRQDPGLGLRLIYFSYDVKMKEKGDIPEGYSVSREKKERFSLILESASTNQTSMYLCASSSNPGSIKRAKNIQYFGAGTRLSVL.

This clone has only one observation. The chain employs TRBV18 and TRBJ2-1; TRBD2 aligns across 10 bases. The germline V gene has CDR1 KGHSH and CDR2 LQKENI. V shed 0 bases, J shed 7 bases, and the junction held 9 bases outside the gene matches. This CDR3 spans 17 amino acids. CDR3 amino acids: CASSPPTSSGSGNEQFF. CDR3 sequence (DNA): TGTGCCAGCTCACCACCAACGTCTAGCGGGAGCGGAAATGAGCAGTTCTTC.

CDR3 loop: CASSLLTGTRGTGELFF. The CDR3, as DNA: TGTGCCAGCAGTCTTCTGACCGGGACTAGGGGGACCGGGGAGCTGTTTTTT. The rearrangement joins TRBV28 to TRBJ2-2; TRBD2 matches at 8 bases. The CDR3 spans 17 residues. V dropped 5 bases and J dropped 5; count of bases not matched to a gene: 13. Germline V gene data show CDR1 as MDHEN and CDR2 as SYDVKM.

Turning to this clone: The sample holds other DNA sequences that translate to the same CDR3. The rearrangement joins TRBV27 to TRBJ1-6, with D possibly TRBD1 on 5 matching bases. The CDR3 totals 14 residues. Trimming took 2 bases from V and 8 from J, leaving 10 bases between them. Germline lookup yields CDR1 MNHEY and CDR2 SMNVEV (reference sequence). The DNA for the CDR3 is TGTGCCAGCAGTTTAACAGGTCTGGATTCACCCCTCCACTTT. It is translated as CASSLTGLDSPLHF.

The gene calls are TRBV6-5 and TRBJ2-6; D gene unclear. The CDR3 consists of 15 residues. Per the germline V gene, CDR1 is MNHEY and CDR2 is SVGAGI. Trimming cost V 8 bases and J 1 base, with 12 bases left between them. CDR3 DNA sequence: TGTGCCAGCTGTCAGGATACGTCTGGGGCCAACGTCCTGACTTTC. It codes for CASCQDTSGANVLTF.